The present T cell receptor (beta chain) was sequenced within a study of CD8+ T cells in alopecia areata. V shed 2 bases, J shed 6 bases, and the junction held 14 bases outside the gene matches. The CDR3 extends over 18 amino acids. CDR1 SGHVS and CDR2 FQNEAQ come from the germline V gene. The treatment: oral pan-JAK inhibitor, 5-10 mg twice daily. Reverse transcription of extracted RNA yielded cDNA, which provided the sequencing template. Sequencing was performed with immunoSEQ multiplex PCR; in TCRdb, only in-frame clones are kept and a portion is missing. Among about 87,000 clones, around three quarters were seen once, and the ten largest hold approximately 15%.

The sequence was obtained from a human donor with alopecia areata. The V and J genes are TRBV7-8 and TRBJ2-1; 9 bases align to TRBD1. The source was CD8+ T cells sorted from blood, collected around week 42, from a patient treated with tofacitinib. CDR3 loop: CASSLSPITGGEGNEQFF. CDR3 sequence (DNA): TGTGCCAGCAGCTTATCCCCCATTACAGGGGGCGAGGGCAATGAGCAGTTCTTC.